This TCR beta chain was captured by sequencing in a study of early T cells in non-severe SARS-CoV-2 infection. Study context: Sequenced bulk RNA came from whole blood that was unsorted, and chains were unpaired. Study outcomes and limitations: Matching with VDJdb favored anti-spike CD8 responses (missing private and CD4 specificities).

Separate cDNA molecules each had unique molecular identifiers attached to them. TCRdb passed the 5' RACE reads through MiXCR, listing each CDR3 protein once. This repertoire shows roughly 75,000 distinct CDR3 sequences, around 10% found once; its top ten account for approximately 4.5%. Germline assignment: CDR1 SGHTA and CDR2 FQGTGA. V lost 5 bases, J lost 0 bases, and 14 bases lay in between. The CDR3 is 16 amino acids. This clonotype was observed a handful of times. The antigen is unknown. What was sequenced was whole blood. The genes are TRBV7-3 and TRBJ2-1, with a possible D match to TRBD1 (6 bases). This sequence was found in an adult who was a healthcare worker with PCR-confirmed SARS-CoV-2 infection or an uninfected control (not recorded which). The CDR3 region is CASSPIGGSSYNEQFF. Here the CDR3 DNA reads TGTGCCAGCAGCCCTATTGGGGGCAGCTCCTACAATGAGCAGTTCTTC.